This T cell receptor beta chain was observed in a study of blood T cell repertoires in COVID-19. V lost 1 base and J lost 7; bases outside the gene matches: 2. The CDR3 loop spans 13 amino acids. CDR1 is SEHNR and CDR2 is FQNEAQ in the germline V gene (reference sequence). TCRdb's copy holds only in-frame clones and misses some; the assay was immunoSEQ multiplex PCR. This sample has some 370,000 clones, with 80% to 85% found just once. This TCR was sampled from a woman between 45 and 60 years old who had recovered from COVID-19. Material: PBMCs or T cells enriched from blood (not recorded which). The chain couples TRBV7-9 to TRBJ1-2, with 8 bases that match TRBD1. CDR3 DNA sequence: TGTGCCAGCAGCTTAGATACAGGGGGTGGCTACACCTTC. Encoded protein: CASSLDTGGGYTF.